The source of this TCR beta chain is a study of sequential checkpoint blockade in melanoma. The study, taken as a whole, reports: Tumor T-cell fraction and clonality correlated with PD-L1 and CD8+ counts.

Data came from immunoSEQ multiplex PCR; TCRdb stores just in-frame clones and leaves some out. In the table there are about 450 clones, 26% of which are singletons. Treatment denoted: randomized to nivolumab then ipilimumab (arm A) or the reverse (arm B). Losses at the gene ends were 4 bases for V and 7 bases for J; bases not matched to a gene: 6. The CDR3 has 15 amino acids. CDR1 and CDR2 from the germline V gene are MNHGY and SAAAGT. In the case of this clone: Its antigen is not identified.

The chain is built from TRBV6-8 and TRBJ2-1, with 11 bases that match TRBD2. Sequencing used tumor tissue (inferred from file names), obtained from a patient given nivolumab and ipilimumab in sequence. This clonotype originated in a human donor with melanoma. The CDR3 nucleotides are TGTGCCAGCAGTTTTCGTTTAGCGGGAGGGAATGAGCAGTTCTTC. As protein: CASSFRLAGGNEQFF.